This T cell receptor beta chain came from a study of glioma-infiltrating T cells. TCR alpha and beta CDR3 regions were amplified from RNA using iRepertoire nested multiplex PCR. Input was about 85-450 ng of tissue mRNA or PBMC total RNA. TCRdb called the multiplex PCR reads again in MiXCR, with one record for every CDR3 protein. The sample shows under 200,000 distinct CDR3 sequences, around 40% of them seen only once. Study conclusions and caveats: Gliomas, especially low-grade, showed above-expected tissue-blood divergence; non-neoplastic patients showed below. CDR3 overlap between tissue and blood was very small.

This clonotype was recorded many times. Its antigen is still unknown. The sequence was obtained from a human donor with low-grade glioma or glioblastoma, undergoing nonglioma brain surgery, or in good health (not recorded which). The material sequenced was glioma tissue, nonneoplastic brain tissue, or PBMCs (not recorded which).

The CDR3 spells CASSRGGTEAFF. DNA of the CDR3: TGTGCCAGCAGCAGGGGTGGCACTGAAGCTTTCTTT. The chain couples TRBV28 to TRBJ1-1, with a weak D call TRBD1 (6 bases). Germline-derived CDR1 and CDR2 are MDHEN and SYDVKM. There are 12 residues in the CDR3. V was pared by 6 bases and J by 4 bases, with 9 bases between.